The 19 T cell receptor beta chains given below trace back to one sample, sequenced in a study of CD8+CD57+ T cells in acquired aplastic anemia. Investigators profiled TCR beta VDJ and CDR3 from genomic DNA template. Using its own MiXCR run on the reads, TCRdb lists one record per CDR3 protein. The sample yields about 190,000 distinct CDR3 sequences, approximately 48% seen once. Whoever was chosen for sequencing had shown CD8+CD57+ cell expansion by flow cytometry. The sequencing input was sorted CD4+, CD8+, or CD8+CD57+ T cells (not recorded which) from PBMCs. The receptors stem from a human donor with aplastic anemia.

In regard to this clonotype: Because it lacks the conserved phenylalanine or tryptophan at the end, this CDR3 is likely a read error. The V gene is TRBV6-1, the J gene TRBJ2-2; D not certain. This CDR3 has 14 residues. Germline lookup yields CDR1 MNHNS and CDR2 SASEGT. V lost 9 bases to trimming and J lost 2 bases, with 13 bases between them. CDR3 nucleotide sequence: TGTGCCAGTACCCCCCGGACCAACACCGGGGAGCTGTTTTCT. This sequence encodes CASTPRTNTGELFS.

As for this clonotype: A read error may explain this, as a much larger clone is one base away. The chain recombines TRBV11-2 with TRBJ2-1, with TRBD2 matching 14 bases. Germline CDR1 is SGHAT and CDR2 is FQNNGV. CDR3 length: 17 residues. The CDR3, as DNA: TGTGCCAGCAGCTGGGCCGGGACTAGCGGGAGTGGTAATGAGCAGGTCTTC. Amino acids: CASSWAGTSGSGNEQVF.

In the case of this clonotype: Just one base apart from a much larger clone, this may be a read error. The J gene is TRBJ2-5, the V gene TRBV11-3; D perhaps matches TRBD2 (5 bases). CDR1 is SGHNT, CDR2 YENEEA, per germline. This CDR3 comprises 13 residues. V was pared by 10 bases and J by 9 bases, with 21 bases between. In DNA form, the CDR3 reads TGTGCCACCAGTCGTTTACCGGTGGAGGCCCAGTACTTC. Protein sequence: CATSRLPVEAQYF.

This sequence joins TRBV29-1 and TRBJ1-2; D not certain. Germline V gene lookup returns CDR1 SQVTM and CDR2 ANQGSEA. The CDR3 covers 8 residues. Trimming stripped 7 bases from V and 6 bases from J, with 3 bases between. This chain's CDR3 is CSGDGYTF. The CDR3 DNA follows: TGCAGCGGGGATGGCTACACCTTC.

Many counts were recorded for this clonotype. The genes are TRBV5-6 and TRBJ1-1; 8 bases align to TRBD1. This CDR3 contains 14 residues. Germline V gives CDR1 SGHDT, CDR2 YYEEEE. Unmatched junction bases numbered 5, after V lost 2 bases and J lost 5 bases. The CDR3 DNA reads TGTGCCAGCAGCTTTTTACAGGGGGATACTGAAGCTTTCTTT. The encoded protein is CASSFLQGDTEAFF.

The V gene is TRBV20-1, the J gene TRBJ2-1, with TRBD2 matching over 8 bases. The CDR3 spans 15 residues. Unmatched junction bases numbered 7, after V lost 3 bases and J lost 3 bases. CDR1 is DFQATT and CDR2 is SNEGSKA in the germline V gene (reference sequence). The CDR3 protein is CSASRASGLYNEQFF. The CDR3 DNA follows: TGCAGTGCTAGTCGGGCTAGCGGGCTCTACAATGAGCAGTTCTTC.

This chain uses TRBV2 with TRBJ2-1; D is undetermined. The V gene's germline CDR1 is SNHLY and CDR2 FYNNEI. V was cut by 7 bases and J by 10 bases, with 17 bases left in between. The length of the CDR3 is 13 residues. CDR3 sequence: CASTPWVVREQFF. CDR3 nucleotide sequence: TGTGCCAGCACCCCCTGGGTGGTCCGCGAGCAGTTCTTC.

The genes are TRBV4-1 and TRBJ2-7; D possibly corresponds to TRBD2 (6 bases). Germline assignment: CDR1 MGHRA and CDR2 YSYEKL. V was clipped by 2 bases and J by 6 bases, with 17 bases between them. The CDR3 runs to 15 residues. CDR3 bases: TGCGCCAGCAGCCAATGGGTCCAGGAGGGCAGCGAGCAGTACTTC. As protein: CASSQWVQEGSEQYF.

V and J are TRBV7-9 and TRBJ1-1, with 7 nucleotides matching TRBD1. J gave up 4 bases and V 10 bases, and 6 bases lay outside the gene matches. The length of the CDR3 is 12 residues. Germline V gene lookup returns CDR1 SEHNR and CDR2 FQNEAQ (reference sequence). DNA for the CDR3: TGTGCCACCTCAGGGGGGGTCACTGAAGCTTTCTTT. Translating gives CATSGGVTEAFF.

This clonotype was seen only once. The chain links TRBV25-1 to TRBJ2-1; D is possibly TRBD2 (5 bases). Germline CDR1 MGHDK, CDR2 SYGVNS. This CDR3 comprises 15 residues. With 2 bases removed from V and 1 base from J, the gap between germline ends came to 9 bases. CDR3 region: CASSEQRGSYNEQFF. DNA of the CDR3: TGTGCCAGCAGTGAACAAAGAGGGTCCTACAATGAGCAGTTCTTC. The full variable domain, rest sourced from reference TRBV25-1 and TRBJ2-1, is EADIYQTPRYLVIGTGKKITLECSQTMGHDKMYWYQQDPGMELHLIHYSYGVNSTEKGDLSSESTVSRIRTEHFPLTLESARPSHTSQYLCASSEQRGSYNEQFFGPGTRLTVL.

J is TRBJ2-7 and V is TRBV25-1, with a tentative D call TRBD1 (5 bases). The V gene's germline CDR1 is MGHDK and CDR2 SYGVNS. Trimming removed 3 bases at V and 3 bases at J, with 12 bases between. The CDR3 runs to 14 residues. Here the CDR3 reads CASSDHQGLYEQYF. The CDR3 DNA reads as TGTGCCAGCAGTGATCACCAGGGCCTCTACGAGCAGTACTTC.

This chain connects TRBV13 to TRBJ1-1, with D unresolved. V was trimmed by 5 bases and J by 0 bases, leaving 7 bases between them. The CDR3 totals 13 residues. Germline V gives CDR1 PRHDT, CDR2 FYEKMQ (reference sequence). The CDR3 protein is CASSREMNTEAFF. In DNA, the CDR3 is TGTGCCAGCAGCCGCGAGATGAACACTGAAGCTTTCTTT.

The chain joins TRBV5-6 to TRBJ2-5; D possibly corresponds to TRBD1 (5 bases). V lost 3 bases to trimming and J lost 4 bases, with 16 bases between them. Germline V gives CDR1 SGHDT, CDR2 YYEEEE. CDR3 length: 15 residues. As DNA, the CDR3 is TGTGCCAGCAGCTCACTCAGGGTTTTTCGAGAGACCCAGTACTTC. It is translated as CASSSLRVFRETQYF. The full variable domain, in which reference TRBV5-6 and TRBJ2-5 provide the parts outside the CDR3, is DAGVTQSPTHLIKTRGQQVTLRCSPKSGHDTVSWYQQALGQGPQFIFQYYEEEERQRGNFPDRFSGHQFPNYSSELNVNALLLGDSALYLCASSSLRVFRETQYFGPGTRLLVL.

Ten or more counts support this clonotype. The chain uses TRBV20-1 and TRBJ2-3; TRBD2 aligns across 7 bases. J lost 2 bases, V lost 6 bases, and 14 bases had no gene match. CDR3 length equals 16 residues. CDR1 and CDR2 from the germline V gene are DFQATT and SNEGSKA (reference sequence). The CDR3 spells CSAPDPRGRSTDTQYF. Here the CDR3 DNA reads TGCAGTGCCCCCGATCCCCGCGGGAGATCCACAGATACGCAGTATTTT.

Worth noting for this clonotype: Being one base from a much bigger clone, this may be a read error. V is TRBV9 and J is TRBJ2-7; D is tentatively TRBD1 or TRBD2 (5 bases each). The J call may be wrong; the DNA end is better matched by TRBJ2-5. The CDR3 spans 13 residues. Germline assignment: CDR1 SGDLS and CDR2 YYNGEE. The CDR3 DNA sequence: TGTGCCAGCAGCGGGGGGTGGTCGGAGACCCAGTACTTC. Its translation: CASSGGWSETQYF.

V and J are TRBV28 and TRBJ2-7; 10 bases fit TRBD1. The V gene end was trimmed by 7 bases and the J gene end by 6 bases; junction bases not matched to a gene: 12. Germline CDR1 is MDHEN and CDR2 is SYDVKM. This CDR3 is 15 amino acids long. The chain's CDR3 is CASTNRDRGGAEQYF. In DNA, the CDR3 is TGTGCCAGCACTAACCGGGACAGGGGAGGTGCCGAGCAGTACTTC.

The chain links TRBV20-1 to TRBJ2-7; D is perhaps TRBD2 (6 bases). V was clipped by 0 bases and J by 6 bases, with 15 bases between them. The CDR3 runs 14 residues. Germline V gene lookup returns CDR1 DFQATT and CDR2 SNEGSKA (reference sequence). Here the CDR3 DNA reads TGCAGTGCTAGAGATCCGGCGGGAAGCCCCGAGCAGTACTTC. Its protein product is CSARDPAGSPEQYF.

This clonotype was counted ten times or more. The CDR3 loop is CASSYPQDTQYF. CDR3 sequence (DNA): TGTGCCAGCAGCTACCCGCAAGATACGCAGTATTTT. The V and J genes are TRBV5-6 and TRBJ2-3; D is unresolved. CDR3 size: 12 residues. In germline, CDR1 is SGHDT, CDR2 YYEEEE. Between the trimmed V and J ends, which lost 3 bases and 5 bases, there was a span of 7 bases.

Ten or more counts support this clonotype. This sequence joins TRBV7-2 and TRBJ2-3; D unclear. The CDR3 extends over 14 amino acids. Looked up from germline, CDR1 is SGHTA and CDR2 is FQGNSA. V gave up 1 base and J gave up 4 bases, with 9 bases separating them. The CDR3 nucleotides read TGTGCCAGCAGCTTAGATTCCAATGCAGATACGCAGTATTTT. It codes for CASSLDSNADTQYF.